Listed below are T cell receptor beta chains from one sample, sequenced in a study of cytomegalovirus exposure and HLA in healthy donors. The assay was immunoSEQ multiplex PCR, and TCRdb's table has in-frame clones only and misses some. Of more than 70,000 clones detected, roughly 72% appear once; the ten largest clones hold approximately 5%. Sequences were obtained from PBMCs. The receptors come from a man aged 30 to 45 in good health and CMV-seropositive. Each CDR3 is given with its conserved first and last residue. The order of the fields is D gene, V gene, clone size, J gene, CDR3 protein, CDR3 DNA. The D gene is left open where the match is weak. Size is stated for part of the rows, as once, few or many counts, or as a class when the clone is expanded.

>.|TRBV9|.|TRBJ2-3
CASSVGVGMSTDTQYF
TGTGCCAGCAGCGTAGGGGTCGGGATGAGCACAGATACGCAGTATTTT
>.|TRBV28|.|TRBJ1-2
CASTPGGSGYTF
TGTGCCAGCACCCCTGGGGGCAGCGGCTACACCTTC
>.|TRBV12-5|.|TRBJ1-5
CASGLVQDGALYSNQPQHF
TGTGCTAGTGGTTTGGTACAGGACGGTGCGTTATATAGCAATCAGCCCCAGCATTTT
>TRBD1|TRBV15|.|TRBJ2-7
CATSGTASYEQYF
TGTGCCACCAGCGGGACAGCCTCCTACGAGCAGTACTTC
>.|TRBV27|once|TRBJ1-2
CASSLSVGANYGYTF
TGTGCCAGCAGTTTATCGGTAGGGGCTAACTATGGCTACACCTTC
>TRBD1|TRBV19|few|TRBJ1-2
CASRPGQAVTNYGYTF
TGTGCCAGTAGACCGGGACAGGCGGTCACCAACTATGGCTACACCTTC
>TRBD1|TRBV30|once|TRBJ1-3
CAWKGARGNTIYF
TGTGCCTGGAAGGGGGCGCGGGGAAACACCATATATTTT
>TRBD1|TRBV4-3|.|TRBJ2-1
CASSQDRRTGGRHEQFF
TGCGCCAGCAGCCAAGATCGGAGGACAGGGGGCCGTCATGAGCAGTTCTTC
>TRBD2|TRBV6-5|.|TRBJ2-5
CASSWGRAGAETQYF
TGTGCCAGCAGTTGGGGCCGGGCGGGAGCGGAGACCCAGTACTTC
>.|TRBV7-9|.|TRBJ1-2
CASSLASGPSGYTF
TGTGCCAGCAGCTTAGCGTCAGGGCCAAGCGGCTACACCTTC
>.|TRBV7-2|.|TRBJ2-4
CASSLSGALAKNIQYF
TGTGCCAGCAGCTTATCAGGGGCGCTAGCCAAAAACATTCAGTACTTC
>TRBD1|TRBV29-1|.|TRBJ1-2
CSAIPGQARYGYTF
TGCAGCGCCATTCCGGGACAGGCGAGGTATGGCTACACCTTC
>.|TRBV9|once|TRBJ2-6
CASTPSSGANVLTF
TGTGCCAGCACCCCGTCCTCTGGGGCCAACGTCCTGACTTTC
>TRBD1|TRBV19|.|TRBJ1-1
CASRDLTGVNTEAFF
TGTGCCAGTAGGGACCTGACAGGGGTGAACACTGAAGCTTTCTTT
>TRBD2|TRBV4-3|.|TRBJ2-1
CASSQLAGANEQFF
TGCGCCAGCAGCCAACTAGCGGGAGCTAATGAGCAGTTCTTC
>TRBD1|TRBV7-9|.|TRBJ2-7
CASASGTEAEQYF
TGTGCCAGCGCCTCCGGGACAGAGGCCGAGCAGTACTTC
>.|TRBV4-1|few|TRBJ2-6
CASSRDRQLHVSGANVLTF
TGCGCCAGCAGCCGAGACCGACAGCTGCATGTCTCTGGGGCCAACGTCCTGACTTTC
>.|TRBV28|few|TRBJ2-1
CASSRTLTVASYNEQFF
TGTGCCAGCAGTCGCACACTTACAGTGGCTTCCTACAATGAGCAGTTCTTC
>.|TRBV19|.|TRBJ1-1
CASSMGQKNTEAFF
TGTGCCAGTAGTATGGGGCAGAAGAACACCGAAGCTTTCTTT
>.|TRBV27|.|TRBJ1-5
CASSYDGNQPQHF
TGTGCCAGCAGTTACGACGGGAATCAGCCCCAGCATTTT
>.|TRBV9|.|TRBJ2-1
CASSVGAGNSYNEQFF
TGTGCCAGCAGCGTAGGCGCGGGGAATTCCTACAATGAGCAGTTCTTC
>.|TRBV7-2|once|TRBJ1-2
CASSPRAVGTGGYTF
TGTGCCAGCAGCCCCCGGGCGGTCGGGACTGGTGGCTACACCTTC
>TRBD1|TRBV4-1|.|TRBJ1-2
CASSQVYSGQGNGYTF
TGCGCCAGCAGCCAAGTTTACTCCGGACAGGGCAATGGCTACACCTTC
>.|TRBV5-4|.|TRBJ2-7
CASSAGTHHDEQYF
TGTGCCAGCAGCGCCGGGACTCATCACGACGAGCAGTACTTC
>.|TRBV18|.|TRBJ2-1
CASSPGAPNEQFF
TGTGCCAGCTCACCGGGGGCTCCGAATGAGCAGTTCTTC
>.|TRBV2|few|TRBJ1-1
CASTKDSLNTEAFF
TGTGCCAGCACCAAGGACAGCTTGAACACTGAAGCTTTCTTT
>.|TRBV6-1|.|TRBJ2-3
CASSEIWRGPPDTQYF
TGTGCCAGCAGTGAAATATGGCGGGGGCCTCCAGATACGCAGTATTTT
>.|TRBV7-8|.|TRBJ2-5
CASSFTGTETQYF
TGTGCCAGCAGCTTCACAGGGACAGAGACCCAGTACTTC
>.|TRBV2|.|TRBJ2-5
CASMRVTWETQYF
TGTGCCAGCATGAGGGTGACATGGGAGACCCAGTACTTC
>.|TRBV7-2|few|TRBJ1-4
CASSLQGVRLGEKLFF
TGTGCCAGCAGCTTACAGGGTGTCAGGCTCGGTGAAAAACTGTTTTTT
>.|TRBV19|.|TRBJ1-1
CASSTKSGTTVRTEAFF
TGTGCCAGTAGTACGAAATCCGGGACAACTGTTAGGACTGAAGCTTTCTTT
>.|TRBV7-3|.|TRBJ1-1
CASSLRGVGEAFF
TGTGCCAGCAGCTTAAGGGGAGTTGGGGAAGCTTTCTTT
>.|TRBV6-5|.|TRBJ1-6
CASSSHPGRNSPLHF
TGTGCCAGCAGTTCCCACCCTGGGAGGAATTCACCCCTCCACTTT
>.|TRBV9|once|TRBJ1-2
CASSVSSQRADGYTF
TGTGCCAGCAGCGTAAGCTCCCAGCGGGCGGATGGCTACACCTTC
>.|TRBV19|once|TRBJ2-7
CASSYDFTYEQYF
TGTGCCAGTAGTTACGACTTTACCTACGAGCAGTACTTC
>.|TRBV6-1|.|TRBJ2-1
CASSEAPGNNEQFF
TGTGCCAGCAGTGAAGCACCAGGGAACAATGAGCAGTTCTTC
>TRBD2|TRBV5-5|.|TRBJ2-2
CASSLLTSGNGELFF
TGTGCCAGCAGCTTGTTGACTAGCGGAAACGGGGAGCTGTTTTTT
>.|TRBV19|.|TRBJ1-1
CASSISFRGVETEAFF
TGTGCCAGTAGTATATCCTTTCGGGGGGTCGAGACTGAAGCTTTCTTT
>TRBD2|TRBV5-4|.|TRBJ2-1
CASSLERGENNEQFF
TGTGCCAGCAGCTTGGAGCGGGGAGAGAACAATGAGCAGTTCTTC
>.|TRBV11-2|.|TRBJ1-1
CASSLDRSREGGNTEAFF
TGTGCCAGCAGCTTAGATCGCAGTCGGGAAGGGGGTAACACTGAAGCTTTCTTT
>.|TRBV18|.|TRBJ1-1
CASSPGQNTEAFF
TGTGCCAGCTCACCGGGGCAGAACACTGAAGCTTTCTTT
>.|TRBV9|.|TRBJ2-3
CASSVDTGIRDTQYF
TGTGCCAGCAGCGTAGACACAGGGATAAGAGATACGCAGTATTTT
>.|TRBV7-9|.|TRBJ2-7
CASSLGAGVSYEQYF
TGTGCCAGCAGCTTAGGGGCAGGGGTCTCCTACGAGCAGTACTTC
>TRBD1|TRBV6-1|.|TRBJ2-5
CASSLTGGEGETQYF
TGTGCCAGCAGTTTGACAGGGGGCGAAGGGGAGACCCAGTACTTC
>.|TRBV2|once|TRBJ2-3
CASSGFPTPDTQYF
TGTGCCAGCAGTGGCTTCCCAACACCAGATACGCAGTATTTT
>.|TRBV7-8|.|TRBJ2-5
CASSTRQTQYF
TGTGCCAGCAGCACCAGGCAGACCCAGTACTTC
>TRBD1|TRBV19|.|TRBJ1-2
CASRDRGPYYGYTF
TGTGCCAGTAGGGACAGGGGTCCCTACTATGGCTACACCTTC
>.|TRBV9|few|TRBJ1-4
CASSGGLRTNEKLFF
TGTGCCAGCAGCGGAGGACTTCGGACTAATGAAAAACTGTTTTTT
>.|TRBV6-5|.|TRBJ1-2
CASSYSAEANYGYTF
TGTGCCAGCAGTTACTCGGCGGAAGCTAACTATGGCTACACCTTC
>.|TRBV18|.|TRBJ1-5
CASSPVGRASNQPQHF
TGTGCCAGCTCACCGGTTGGCAGGGCGAGCAATCAGCCCCAGCATTTT